The next 13 T cell receptor beta chains were all read from a single sample in a study of T cells after yellow fever vaccination. MiXCR, run by TCRdb on the 5' RACE reads, gives a single entry per CDR3 protein. The sample records a few hundred thousand distinct CDR3 sequences, 6.5% to 7.5% being singletons. The sequenced sample was CD4+ T cells sorted from PBMCs, obtained on the day of the yellow fever booster vaccination. The receptors were gathered from a man aged 25-40 years who received the YFV17D yellow fever vaccine.

The chain combines TRBV3-1 with TRBJ2-2; tentatively, D is TRBD2 (5 bases). Trimming removed 4 bases at V and 3 bases at J, with 18 bases between. Germline CDR1 is LGHDT and CDR2 is YNNKEL (reference sequence). The CDR3 runs to 17 residues. CDR3 DNA sequence: TGTGCCAGCAGCCGCCGGGGTGTGGGAATGGACACCGGGGAGCTGTTTTTT. Its protein product is CASSRRGVGMDTGELFF.

This clonotype has just a few counts. V usage is TRBV19 and J usage is TRBJ2-1; 13 bases agree with TRBD2. There are 16 residues in the CDR3. The V gene's germline CDR1 is LNHDA and CDR2 SQIVND (reference sequence). J was trimmed by 1 base and V by 8 bases; bases with no gene match: 5. The DNA of the CDR3 is TGTGCCAGTCGAACTAGCGGGAGGGGGTCCTACAATGAGCAGTTCTTC. This codes for CASRTSGRGSYNEQFF.

Details on this clonotype: A much larger clone differs from this one at a single base, so this may be a read error. V is TRBV12-3 or TRBV12-4 and J is TRBJ2-7; TRBD1 matches at 7 bases. This CDR3 has 15 residues. With 6 bases clipped from V and 4 bases from J, the junction kept 12 bases outside the gene matches. CDR3 DNA sequence: TGTGCCAGCAGACCTACCGGGACAGACGGATACGAGCAGTACTTC. Protein: CASRPTGTDGYEQYF.

This clonotype appeared a few times. The rearrangement uses TRBV24-1 and TRBJ2-3, with 7 nucleotides matching TRBD1. Trimming removed 2 bases from V and 5 bases from J; junction bases left unmatched: 9. The CDR3 has 16 residues. Germline V gene sequence: CDR1 KGHDR, CDR2 SFDVKD. CDR3 residues: CATSDSGKGAVDTQYF. The CDR3 DNA sequence: TGTGCCACCAGTGATTCGGGGAAGGGGGCGGTAGATACGCAGTATTTT.

This clonotype was found a few times. The rearrangement uses TRBV20-1 and TRBJ1-1, with D unresolved. Germline CDR1 and CDR2: DFQATT and SNEGSKA (reference sequence). This CDR3 contains 15 residues. With 1 base removed from V and 0 bases from J, the gap between germline ends came to 12 bases. The CDR3: CSARGGSNMNTEAFF. CDR3 nucleotides: TGCAGTGCTAGAGGAGGGTCTAACATGAACACTGAAGCTTTCTTT.

This clonotype was detected ten times or more. The V call is TRBV28, the J call TRBJ2-7, with TRBD1 matching 11 bases. The CDR3 length is 13 residues. Germline trimming cut 8 bases from V and 5 bases from J; bases unmatched to any gene: 5. CDR1 and CDR2 (germline): MDHEN, SYDVKM. CDR3 sequence: CASRTGGVDEQYF. In nucleotides, the CDR3 is TGTGCCAGCCGGACAGGGGGCGTCGACGAGCAGTACTTC.

V usage is TRBV9 and J usage is TRBJ1-3, with D perhaps TRBD1 (5 bases). Per the germline V gene, CDR1 is SGDLS and CDR2 is YYNGEE. This CDR3 has 13 amino acids. V gave up 2 bases and J gave up 8 bases, with 11 bases separating them. CDR3 bases: TGTGCCAGCAGCGTTGGCAGGGAGCACACCATATATTTT. It is translated as CASSVGREHTIYF.

This clonotype was seen repeatedly, ten times or more. The rearrangement uses TRBV20-1 and TRBJ2-6; D ambiguous. The CDR3 contains 13 residues. Germline CDR1 is DFQATT and CDR2 is SNEGSKA (reference sequence). The V end was cut by 6 bases, the J end by 2 bases, with 8 bases between. CDR3 residues: CSAGQPGANVLTF. The CDR3 DNA sequence: TGCAGTGCCGGGCAGCCTGGGGCCAACGTCCTGACTTTC.

This clonotype occurred a few times. The J gene is TRBJ2-7, the V gene TRBV6-2 or TRBV6-3; 9 bases align to TRBD2. V was pared by 7 bases and J by 0 bases, with 4 bases of the junction left unmatched. In germline, CDR1 is MNHEY, CDR2 SVGEGT. The CDR3 totals 14 residues. CDR3 sequence: CASKLAGSSYEQYF. The DNA for the CDR3 is TGTGCCAGCAAGCTAGCGGGAAGCTCCTACGAGCAGTACTTC.

The rearrangement joins TRBV20-1 to TRBJ2-3; no definite D call. The V gene lost 0 bases and the J gene lost 5 bases, with 9 bases spanning the gap. Germline loops: CDR1 DFQATT, CDR2 SNEGSKA (reference sequence). This CDR3 has 13 amino acids. CDR3 sequence: CSARENFVDTQYF. The CDR3 DNA sequence: TGCAGTGCTAGAGAGAATTTTGTAGATACGCAGTATTTT.

This clonotype has a count of ten or more. The chain links TRBV10-3 to TRBJ2-7, with D uncertain. The CDR3 has 13 residues. Trimming shortened V by 2 bases and J by 4 bases, and 9 bases separated the two germline ends. Germline values: CDR1 ENHRY, CDR2 SYGVKD. The CDR3 region is CAISEVRDYEQYF. CDR3 DNA sequence: TGTGCCATCAGTGAGGTTAGGGATTACGAGCAGTACTTC.

The table lists this clonotype with a few counts. The CDR3 DNA reads TGTGCCAGCAGCTCGCCGGGACTAGGGGGTGAGACCCAGTACTTC. Its translation is CASSSPGLGGETQYF. The genes are TRBV5-4 and TRBJ2-5; 8 bases are a match to TRBD2. The length of the CDR3 is 15 residues. Per the germline V gene, CDR1 is SGHNT and CDR2 is YYREEE (reference sequence). The J segment lost 5 bases and the V segment lost 3 bases, leaving 9 bases of the junction unmatched.

This clonotype was counted at least ten times. The V gene is TRBV12-3 or TRBV12-4, the J gene TRBJ1-5, with D tentatively TRBD1 (6 bases). This CDR3 spans 13 amino acids. Between the trimmed V and J ends, which lost 5 bases and 6 bases, there was a span of 11 bases. The CDR3 spells CASSHRDRQPQHF. CDR3 DNA sequence: TGTGCCAGCAGTCACAGGGATCGTCAGCCCCAGCATTTT.